The 2 T cell receptor beta chains below come from one sample, sequenced in a study of blood T cell repertoires in COVID-19. Clones were sequenced by immunoSEQ multiplex PCR, and TCRdb holds only the in-frame ones, with some missing. The table records about 350,000 clones, 70% to 90% of them present only once. Source material: PBMCs or T cells enriched from blood (not recorded which). Receptor source: a woman younger than 45 who had recovered from COVID-19.

The CDR3 loop reads CASSLDKRRSTEAFF. For the CDR3, the DNA is TGTGCCAGCAGCTTAGATAAACGCCGGTCAACCGAAGCTTTCTTT. The V and J genes are TRBV7-2 and TRBJ1-1; D not certain. Per germline, CDR1 SGHTA and CDR2 FQGNSA. V lost 1 base and J 8 bases, leaving 17 bases between the germline ends. CDR3 size: 15 residues. Together with reference TRBV7-2 and TRBJ1-1, the CDR3 gives the full variable domain: GAGVSQSPSNKVTEKGKDVELRCDPISGHTALYWYRQSLGQGLEFLIYFQGNSAPDKSGLPSDRFSAERTGGSVSTLTIQRTQQEDSAVYLCASSLDKRRSTEAFFGQGTRLTVV.

V usage is TRBV5-4 and J usage is TRBJ2-3; D possibly corresponds to TRBD1 (6 bases). V lost 2 bases, J lost 6 bases, and 13 bases lay in between. Germline V gene lookup returns CDR1 SGHNT and CDR2 YYREEE (reference sequence). The length of the CDR3 is 14 residues. This chain's CDR3 is CASSLPGQADTQYF. The CDR3, as DNA: TGTGCCAGCAGCTTACCGGGACAAGCGGATACGCAGTATTTT. The full variable domain, rest sourced from reference TRBV5-4 and TRBJ2-3, is ETGVTQSPTHLIKTRGQQVTLRCSSQSGHNTVSWYQQALGQGPQFIFQYYREEENGRGNFPPRFSGLQFPNYSSELNVNALELDDSALYLCASSLPGQADTQYFGPGTRLTVL.